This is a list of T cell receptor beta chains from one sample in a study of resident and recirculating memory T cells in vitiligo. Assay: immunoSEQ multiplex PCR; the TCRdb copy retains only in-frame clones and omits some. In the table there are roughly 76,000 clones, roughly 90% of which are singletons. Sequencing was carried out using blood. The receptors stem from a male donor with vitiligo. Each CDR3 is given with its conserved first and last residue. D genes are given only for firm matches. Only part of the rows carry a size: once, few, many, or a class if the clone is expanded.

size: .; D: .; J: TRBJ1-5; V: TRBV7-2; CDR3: CASSPPPEGGTQHF; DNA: TGTGCCAGCAGCCCACCCCCCGAGGGCGGGACCCAGCATTTT
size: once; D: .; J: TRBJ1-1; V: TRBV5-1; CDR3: CASSLADQGLTEAFF; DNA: TGCGCCAGCAGCTTGGCCGACCAGGGGCTCACTGAAGCTTTCTTT
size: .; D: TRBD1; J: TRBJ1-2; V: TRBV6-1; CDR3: CASTLDRAYGYTF; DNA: TGTGCCAGCACCCTGGACAGGGCCTATGGCTACACCTTC
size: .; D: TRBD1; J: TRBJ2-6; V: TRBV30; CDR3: CAWSVDVGTGPGANVLTF; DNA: TGTGCCTGGAGTGTAGACGTCGGGACAGGGCCTGGGGCCAACGTCCTGACTTTC
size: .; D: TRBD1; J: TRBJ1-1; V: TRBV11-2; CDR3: CASSLDWLKGGAAEAFF; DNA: TGTGCCAGCAGCTTAGATTGGTTAAAAGGGGGCGCGGCTGAAGCTTTCTTT
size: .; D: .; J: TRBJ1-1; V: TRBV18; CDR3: CASSPRPQRFSNTEAFF; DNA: TGTGCCAGCTCACCACGTCCCCAGAGGTTTTCGAACACTGAAGCTTTCTTT
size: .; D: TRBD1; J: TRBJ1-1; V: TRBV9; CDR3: CASSLGDRGNTEAFF; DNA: TGTGCCAGCAGCCTCGGGGACAGGGGGAACACTGAAGCTTTCTTT
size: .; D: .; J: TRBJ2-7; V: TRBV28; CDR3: CASRRTTYEQYF; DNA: TGTGCCAGCAGGCGGACAACCTACGAGCAGTACTTC
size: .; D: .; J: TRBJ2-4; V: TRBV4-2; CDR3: CASSQVSEAKNIQYF; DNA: TGTGCCAGCAGCCAAGTATCCGAGGCCAAAAACATTCAGTACTTC
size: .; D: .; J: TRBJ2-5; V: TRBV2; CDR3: CASSPRGGEETQYF; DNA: TGTGCCAGCAGCCCTAGGGGGGGGGAAGAGACCCAGTACTTC
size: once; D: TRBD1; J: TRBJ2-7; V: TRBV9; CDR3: CASSGQQGASYEQYF; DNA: TGTGCCAGCAGCGGACAACAGGGGGCTTCCTACGAGCAGTACTTC
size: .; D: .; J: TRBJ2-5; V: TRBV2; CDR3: CASSPQETQYF; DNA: TGTGCCAGCAGCCCACAAGAGACCCAGTACTTC
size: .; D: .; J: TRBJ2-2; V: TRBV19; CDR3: CATSQTAQNTGELFF; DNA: TGTGCCACCAGTCAGACAGCCCAGAACACCGGGGAGCTGTTTTTT
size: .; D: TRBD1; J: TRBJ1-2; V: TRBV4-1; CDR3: CASSQESWTGGSF; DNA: TGCGCCAGCAGCCAAGAGAGTTGGACAGGGGGTAGCTTC
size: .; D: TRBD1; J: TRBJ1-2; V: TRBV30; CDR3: CAWSRDSNSYGYTF; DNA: TGTGCCTGGAGTAGGGACAGTAATTCCTATGGCTACACCTTC
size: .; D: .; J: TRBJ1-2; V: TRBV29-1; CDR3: CSAKTVMGYTF; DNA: TGCAGCGCCAAGACAGTCATGGGCTACACCTTC
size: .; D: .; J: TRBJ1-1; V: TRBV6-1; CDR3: CASRYDSLNTEAFF; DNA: TGTGCCAGCAGGTACGATAGCCTGAACACTGAAGCTTTCTTT
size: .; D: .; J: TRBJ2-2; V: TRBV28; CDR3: CASSFPFLNTGELFF; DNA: TGTGCCAGCAGTTTCCCCTTCCTGAACACCGGGGAGCTGTTTTTT
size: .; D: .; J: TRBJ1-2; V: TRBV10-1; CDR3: CASSADYGYTF; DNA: TGCGCCAGCAGTGCTGACTATGGCTACACCTTC
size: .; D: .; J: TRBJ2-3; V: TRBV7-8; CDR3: CASSRGGSTDTQYF; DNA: TGTGCCAGCAGTCGAGGAGGTAGCACAGATACGCAGTATTTT
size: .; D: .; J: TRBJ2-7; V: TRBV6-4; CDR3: CASSDHKQEQYF; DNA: TGTGCCAGCAGTGACCACAAACAAGAGCAGTACTTC
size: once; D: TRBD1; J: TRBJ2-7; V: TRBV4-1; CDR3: CASSQIRDRGYEQYF; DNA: TGCGCCAGCAGCCAGATCCGGGACAGGGGTTACGAGCAGTACTTC
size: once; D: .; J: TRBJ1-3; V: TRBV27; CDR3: CASSSLPLIPGVPGNTIYF; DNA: TGTGCCAGCAGTTCTTTGCCCCTGATTCCAGGGGTCCCTGGAAACACCATATATTTT
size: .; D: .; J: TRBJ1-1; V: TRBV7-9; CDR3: CASSQTQGPEAFF; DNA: TGTGCCAGCAGCCAAACACAGGGCCCTGAAGCTTTCTTT
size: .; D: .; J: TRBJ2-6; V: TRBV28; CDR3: CASSTTGSGANVLTF; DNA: TGTGCCAGCAGTACAACAGGGTCTGGGGCCAACGTCCTGACTTTC
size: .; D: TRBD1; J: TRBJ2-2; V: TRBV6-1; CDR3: CAAVGQGDTGELFF; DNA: TGTGCCGCGGTAGGACAGGGGGACACCGGGGAGCTGTTTTTT
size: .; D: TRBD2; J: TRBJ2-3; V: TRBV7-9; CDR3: CASSPGGGRADTQYF; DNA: TGTGCCAGCAGCCCCGGGGGGGGGCGCGCAGATACGCAGTATTTT
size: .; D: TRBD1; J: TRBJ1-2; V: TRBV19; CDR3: CASSIPRQDRFGYTF; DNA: TGTGCCAGTAGTATCCCCCGCCAGGACAGGTTTGGCTACACCTTC
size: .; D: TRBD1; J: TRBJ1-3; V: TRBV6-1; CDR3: CASSPDRVSGNTIYF; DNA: TGTGCCAGCAGTCCGGACAGGGTTTCTGGAAACACCATATATTTT
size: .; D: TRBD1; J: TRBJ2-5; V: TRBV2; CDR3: CASSGRDRKAQETQYF; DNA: TGTGCCAGCAGTGGCCGGGACAGGAAAGCCCAAGAGACCCAGTACTTC
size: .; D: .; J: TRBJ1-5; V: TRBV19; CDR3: CASSILPQGYNQPQHF; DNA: TGTGCCAGTAGTATTCTCCCTCAGGGTTACAATCAGCCCCAGCATTTT
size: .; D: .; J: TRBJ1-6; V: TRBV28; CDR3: CASSTGSDSPLHF; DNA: TGTGCCAGCAGTACCGGGAGTGATTCACCCCTCCACTTT
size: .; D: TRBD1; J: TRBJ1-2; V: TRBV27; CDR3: CASTPGQGAPGFYGYTF; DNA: TGTGCCAGCACTCCGGGACAGGGGGCGCCGGGTTTCTATGGCTACACCTTC
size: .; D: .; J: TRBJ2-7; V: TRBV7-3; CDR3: CPFYEQYF; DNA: TGCCCCTTCTACGAGCAGTACTTC
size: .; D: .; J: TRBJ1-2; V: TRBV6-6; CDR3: CASGDSYGYTF; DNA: TGTGCCAGCGGTGACAGCTATGGCTACACCTTC
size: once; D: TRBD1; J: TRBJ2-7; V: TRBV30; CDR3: CAWSETGAEQYF; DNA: TGTGCCTGGAGTGAAACAGGGGCCGAGCAGTACTTC
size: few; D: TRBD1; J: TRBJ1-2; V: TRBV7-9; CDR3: CASSAQGARFGYTF; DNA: TGTGCCAGCAGCGCACAGGGGGCGCGTTTTGGCTACACCTTC
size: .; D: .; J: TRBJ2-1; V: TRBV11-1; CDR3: CASTRHRTTYNEQFF; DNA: TGTGCCAGCACCCGTCACCGGACAACTTACAATGAGCAGTTCTTC
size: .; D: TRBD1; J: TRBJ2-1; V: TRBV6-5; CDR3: CASSARDSEQFF; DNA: TGTGCCAGCAGTGCCCGGGACAGCGAGCAGTTCTTC
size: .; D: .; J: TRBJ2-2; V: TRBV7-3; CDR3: CASSFPVGELFF; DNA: TGTGCCAGCAGTTTCCCCGTCGGGGAGCTGTTTTTT
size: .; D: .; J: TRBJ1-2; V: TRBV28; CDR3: CASSLSPSGGDYGYTF; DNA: TGTGCCAGCAGTTTATCCCCCTCGGGCGGGGACTATGGCTACACCTTC